The sequence of this T cell receptor (beta chain) was determined in a study of T cells in Graves' hyperthyroidism and ophthalmopathy. Whole-study results and caveats: Stable hyperthyroidism was told apart from ophthalmopathy by a model built on 13 V-J features. Appearing also in blood were most of the thyroid clonotypes expanded above 0.001.

Hyperthyroidism was newly diagnosed in patients aged 18 to 65 (duration under 2 months). Lactation, pregnancy, other autoimmune disease or uncontrolled infection led to exclusion of patients. RNA transcripts were the template for amplifying TCR beta CDR3 regions. A first-round RT-PCR of the TCR CDR3 used the HTBI primer set. Each CDR3 protein gets one entry after TCRdb re-called the multiplex PCR reads with MiXCR. The sample comprises about 210,000 distinct CDR3 sequences, 17% of which are singletons, and 50% rests with the top ten. This clonotype came up many times. The antigen remains undetermined. The origin of this receptor is a middle-aged man with Graves' hyperthyroidism. Sequenced material: blood.

The chain's CDR3 is CASSLEYGLAGGNEQFF. DNA for the CDR3: TGTGCCAGCAGCTTAGAATACGGACTAGCGGGAGGCAATGAGCAGTTCTTC. The chain combines TRBV7-9 with TRBJ2-1, with 14 nucleotides matching TRBD2. CDR1 is SEHNR, CDR2 FQNEAQ, per germline (reference sequence). CDR3 length: 17 residues. J was trimmed by 6 bases and V by 1 base; bases with no gene match: 5.